The T cell receptor (beta chain) under discussion was sequenced for a study of Graves' ophthalmopathy and Graves' hyperthyroidism listed by TCRdb under 2018. As for the study more broadly: Hyperthyroidism was considered stable if no progression to ophthalmopathy occurred within 18 months of follow-up. To tell Graves' ophthalmopathy apart from Graves' hyperthyroidism, and to predict which patients would progress to ophthalmopathy, the study relied on TCR beta repertoire signatures. In total, 135 blood samples were TCR-sequenced: fewer than 50 ophthalmopathy, some 80 hyperthyroidism and about 17 hyperthyroidism-to-ophthalmopathy patients. A discovery set of 100 patients (43 ophthalmopathy, 60 or so stable hyperthyroidism) was enrolled to explore V-J signatures distinguishing ophthalmopathy from hyperthyroidism. For independent validation, a separate cohort was made up of approximately 19 hyperthyroidism patients plus 17 patients who later progressed from hyperthyroidism to ophthalmopathy. In roughly 6 hyperthyroidism patients, the T-cell repertoire of thyroid tissue was compared with the T-cell repertoire of blood. After sampling, hyperthyroidism patients received methimazole starting at 30 mg daily, and ophthalmopathy patients received high-dose intravenous methylprednisolone.

This clonotype was picked up many times. Its cognate antigen has yet to be identified. The record has no base qualities; no much larger clone is one base away. For repertoire sequencing, TCR beta CDR3 regions were amplified from RNA transcripts. The first round was an RT-PCR using HTBI primers with the Qiagen OneStep RT-PCR kit, and this first round was followed by a second-round multiplex PCR, then size selection and purification. The libraries underwent paired-end sequencing with 100 bp reads on an Illumina HiSeq2000. The paper's processing steps were these. SOAPnuke was used for read processing, and reads with adapters, uncalled bases, a mean Phred below 15, or no exact constant-primer or identifier match were discarded. High-quality paired reads were merged with COPE v1.2.5. Clonotypes were defined as unique nucleotide sequences and were aligned to IMGT TRB V, D and J references using MiTCR v1.1. The analysis was limited to V-J combinations with a frequency above 0.0001, which together covered about 99% of repertoires. A TCR clonal expansion and chaos score per V-J combination was defined as the ratio of F50 clonal expansion to chaos observed in the TCRdist matrix. Features were reduced by Welch's t-statistics and random forest to over 10 V-J combinations, which fed a naive Bayes classifier. The similarity between thyroid and blood repertoires was quantified using the Morisita-Horn index. Using fastp at Q25 and MiXCR, TCRdb reprocessed the public reads and kept productive beta chains. One record per CDR3 amino acid sequence lists the most common genes and DNA. TCRdb, not the authors, supplied the V and J calls. A total of over a million distinct CDR3 sequences appear in this sample, 35% to 40% of them only once. The ten largest clones take up approximately 10% of the sample.

General conclusions and limits of the study: In validation, the model predicted ophthalmopathy progression with 55% to 71% sensitivity and around 72% specificity; roughly 12 predicted patients were CT-confirmed with GO in a median of roughly 6.8 months. Most of the expanded thyroid clonotypes with a frequency above 0.001 were also detected in blood, and it was suggested that the thyroid immune response may be reflected by blood repertoires. Ophthalmopathy was separated from stable hyperthyroidism by the 13-signature model with around 89% sensitivity and about 83% specificity in cross-validation and with 80%/75% in the test set. Sample size was not statistically predetermined, and group allocation was not concealed from the investigators.

The V and J ends are trimmed by 4 bases and 5 bases, leaving 15 bases between them. According to the germline V gene, CDR1 reads SGDLS and CDR2 reads YYNGEE. Taken from cysteine to phenylalanine, the CDR3 has 14 residues. Only CDR3 DNA is held: 42 bases, read in frame from base 1. Patients with hyperthyroidism were aged 18 to 65 years, had been newly diagnosed, and had a disease duration of less than 2 months. Patients were excluded if they had other autoimmune diseases, uncontrolled infections, pregnancy or lactation. Diagnosis was based on clinical symptoms, serum thyroxine, TRAb, thyroid ultrasound and orbital computed tomography. Total RNA was extracted using Trizol reagent, and RNA quality was checked on an Agilent 2100 Bioanalyzer.

The chain couples TRBV9 to TRBJ2-5; the best D guess is TRBD2, with 5 bases matching. This clonotype was sampled from an adult man with Graves' hyperthyroidism. The sequencing sample was made of peripheral blood or thyroid tissue (not recorded which). The DNA sequence reads TGTGCCAGCAGCCGGGATCCCCTCGGGGAGACCCAGTACTTC. This yields the protein CASSRDPLGETQYF. When the CDR3 is completed using the reference TRBV9 and TRBJ2-5 genes on either side, the full variable domain is DSGVTQTPKHLITATGQRVTLRCSPRSGDLSVYWYQQSLDQGLQFLIQYYNGEERAKGNILERFSAQQFPDLHSELNLSSLELGDSALYFCASSRDPLGETQYFGPGTRLLVL.